This TCR beta chain derives from a study of T cell responses to AZD1222 COVID-19 vaccine. Study observations and caveats: Close to half of spike-specific TCRs reportedly recognize unmutated variant regions.

Turning to this clone: What it recognizes is unknown.

Sequencing was performed with immunoSEQ multiplex PCR; in TCRdb, only in-frame clones are kept and a portion is missing. This repertoire shows more than 150,000 clones, over 80% found once; its top ten account for roughly a tenth. The V gene's germline CDR1 is LNHDA and CDR2 SQIVND (reference sequence). This CDR3 spans 15 amino acids. Germline trimming cut 3 bases from V and 8 bases from J; bases unmatched to any gene: 7. The clonotype originates from an adult in good health. V gene TRBV19 combines with J gene TRBJ1-2; 12 nucleotides agree with TRBD1. Specimen: peripheral blood, collected on day 0 of AZD1222 vaccination. The CDR3 bases are TGTGCCAGTAGTATGGGGACAGGGGGCATCGGAGGCTACACCTTC. Translated, it gives CASSMGTGGIGGYTF.